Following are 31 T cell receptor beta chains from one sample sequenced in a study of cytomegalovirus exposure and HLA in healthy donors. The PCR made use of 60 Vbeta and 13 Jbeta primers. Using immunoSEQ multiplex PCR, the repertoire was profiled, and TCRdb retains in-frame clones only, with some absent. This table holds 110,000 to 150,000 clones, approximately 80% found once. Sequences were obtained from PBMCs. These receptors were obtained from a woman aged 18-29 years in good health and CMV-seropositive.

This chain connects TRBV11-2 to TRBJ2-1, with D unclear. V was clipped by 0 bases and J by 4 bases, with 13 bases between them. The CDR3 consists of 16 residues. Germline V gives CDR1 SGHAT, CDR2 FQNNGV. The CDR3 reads CASSLDPETFYNEQFF. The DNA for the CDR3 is TGTGCCAGCAGCTTAGATCCTGAGACTTTTTACAATGAGCAGTTCTTC.

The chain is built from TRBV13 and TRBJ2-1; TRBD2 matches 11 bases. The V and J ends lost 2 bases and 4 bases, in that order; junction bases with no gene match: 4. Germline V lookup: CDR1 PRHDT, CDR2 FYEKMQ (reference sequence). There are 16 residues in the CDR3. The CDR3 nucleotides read TGTGCCAGCAGCTTAATCGCTAGCGGGGGGTACAATGAGCAGTTCTTC. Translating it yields CASSLIASGGYNEQFF.

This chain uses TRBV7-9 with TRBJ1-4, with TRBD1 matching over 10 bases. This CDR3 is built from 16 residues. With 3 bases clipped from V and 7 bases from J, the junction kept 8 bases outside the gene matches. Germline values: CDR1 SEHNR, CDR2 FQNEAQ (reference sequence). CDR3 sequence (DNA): TGTGCCAGCAGCTTTTGGACAGGGGGTGTTAGTGAAAAACTGTTTTTT. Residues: CASSFWTGGVSEKLFF.

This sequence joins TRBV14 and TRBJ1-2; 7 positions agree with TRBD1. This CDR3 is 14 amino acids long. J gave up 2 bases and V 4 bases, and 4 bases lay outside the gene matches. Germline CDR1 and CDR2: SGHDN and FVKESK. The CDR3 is CASSLTGRNYGYTF. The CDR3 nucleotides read TGTGCCAGCAGCCTGACAGGGAGGAACTATGGCTACACCTTC.

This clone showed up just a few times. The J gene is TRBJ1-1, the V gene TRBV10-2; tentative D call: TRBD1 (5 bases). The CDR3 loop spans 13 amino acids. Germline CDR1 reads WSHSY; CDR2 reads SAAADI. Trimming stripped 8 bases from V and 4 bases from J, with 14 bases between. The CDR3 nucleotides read TGCGCCAGCCTATCAGGGATTGGCACTGAAGCTTTCTTT. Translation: CASLSGIGTEAFF.

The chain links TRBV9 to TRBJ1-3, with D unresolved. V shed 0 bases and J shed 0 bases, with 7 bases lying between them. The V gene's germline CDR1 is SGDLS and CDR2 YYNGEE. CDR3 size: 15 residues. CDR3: CASSVETDSGNTIYF. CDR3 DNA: TGTGCCAGCAGCGTAGAAACAGACTCTGGAAACACCATATATTTT. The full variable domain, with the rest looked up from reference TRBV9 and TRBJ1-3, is DSGVTQTPKHLITATGQRVTLRCSPRSGDLSVYWYQQSLDQGLQFLIQYYNGEERAKGNILERFSAQQFPDLHSELNLSSLELGDSALYFCASSVETDSGNTIYFGEGSWLTVV.

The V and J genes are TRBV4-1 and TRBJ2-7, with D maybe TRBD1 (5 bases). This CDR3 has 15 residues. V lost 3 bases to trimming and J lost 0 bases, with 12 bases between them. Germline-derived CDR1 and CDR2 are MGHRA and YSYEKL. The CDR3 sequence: CASSQWTRSSYEQYF. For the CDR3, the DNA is TGCGCCAGCAGCCAGTGGACAAGAAGCTCCTACGAGCAGTACTTC.

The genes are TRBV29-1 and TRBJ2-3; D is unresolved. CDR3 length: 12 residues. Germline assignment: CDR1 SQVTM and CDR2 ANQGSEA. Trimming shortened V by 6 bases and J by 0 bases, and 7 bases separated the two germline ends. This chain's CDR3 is CSVIQSTDTQYF. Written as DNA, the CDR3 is TGCAGCGTGATACAGAGCACAGATACGCAGTATTTT.

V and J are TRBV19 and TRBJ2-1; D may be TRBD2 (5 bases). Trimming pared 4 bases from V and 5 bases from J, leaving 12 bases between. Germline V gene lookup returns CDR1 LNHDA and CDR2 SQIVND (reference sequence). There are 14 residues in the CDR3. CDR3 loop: CASSRLAAHNEQFF. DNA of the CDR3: TGTGCCAGTAGTAGGCTAGCCGCCCACAATGAGCAGTTCTTC.

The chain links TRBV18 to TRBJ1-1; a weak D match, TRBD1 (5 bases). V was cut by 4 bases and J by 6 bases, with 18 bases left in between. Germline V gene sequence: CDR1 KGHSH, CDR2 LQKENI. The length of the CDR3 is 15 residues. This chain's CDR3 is CASSLKDGGSAEAFF. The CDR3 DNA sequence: TGTGCCAGCTCACTGAAAGACGGGGGTTCGGCTGAAGCTTTCTTT.

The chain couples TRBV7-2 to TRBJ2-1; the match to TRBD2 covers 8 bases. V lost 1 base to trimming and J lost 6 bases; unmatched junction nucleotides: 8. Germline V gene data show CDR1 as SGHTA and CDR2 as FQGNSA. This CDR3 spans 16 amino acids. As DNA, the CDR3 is TGTGCCAGCAGCTTAGGGGCCAGCGGGGGATTCAATGAGCAGTTCTTC. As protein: CASSLGASGGFNEQFF.

The CDR3 DNA follows: TGTGCCAGCAGCTTAGTCACAGGGATGAACACTGAAGCTTTCTTT. It encodes CASSLVTGMNTEAFF. V usage is TRBV7-2 and J usage is TRBJ1-1, with D perhaps matching TRBD1 (6 bases). The V and J ends lost 1 base and 0 bases respectively, with 9 bases between them. Germline V gene data show CDR1 as SGHTA and CDR2 as FQGNSA. This CDR3 has 15 amino acids.

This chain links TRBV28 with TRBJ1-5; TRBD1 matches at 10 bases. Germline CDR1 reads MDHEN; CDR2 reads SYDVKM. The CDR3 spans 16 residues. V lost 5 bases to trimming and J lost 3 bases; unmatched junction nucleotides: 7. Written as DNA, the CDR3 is TGTGCCAGCAGTCACCGGGACAGGGGTCACAATCAGCCCCAGCATTTT. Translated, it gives CASSHRDRGHNQPQHF. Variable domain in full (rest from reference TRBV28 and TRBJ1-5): DVKVTQSSRYLVKRTGEKVFLECVQDMDHENMFWYRQDPGLGLRLIYFSYDVKMKEKGDIPEGYSVSREKKERFSLILESASTNQTSMYLCASSHRDRGHNQPQHFGDGTRLSIL.

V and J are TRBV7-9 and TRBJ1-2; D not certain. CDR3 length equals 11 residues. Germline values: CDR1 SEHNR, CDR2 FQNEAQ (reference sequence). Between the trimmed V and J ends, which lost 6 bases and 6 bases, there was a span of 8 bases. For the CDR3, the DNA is TGTGCCAGCAGTTTCGTTGATGGCTACACCTTC. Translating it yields CASSFVDGYTF.

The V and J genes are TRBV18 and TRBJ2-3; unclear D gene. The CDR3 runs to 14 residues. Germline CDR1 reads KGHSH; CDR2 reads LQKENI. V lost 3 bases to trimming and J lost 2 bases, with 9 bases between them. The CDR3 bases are TGTGCCAGCTCACCCAAAACCTACACAGATACGCAGTATTTT. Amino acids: CASSPKTYTDTQYF.

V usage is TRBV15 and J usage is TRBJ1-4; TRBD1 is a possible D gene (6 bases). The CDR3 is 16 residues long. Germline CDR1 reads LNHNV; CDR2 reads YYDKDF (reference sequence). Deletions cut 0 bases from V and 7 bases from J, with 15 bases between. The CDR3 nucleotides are TGTGCCACCAGCAGAGATGGGAGGGGGGGTGGTGAAAAACTGTTTTTT. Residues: CATSRDGRGGGEKLFF.

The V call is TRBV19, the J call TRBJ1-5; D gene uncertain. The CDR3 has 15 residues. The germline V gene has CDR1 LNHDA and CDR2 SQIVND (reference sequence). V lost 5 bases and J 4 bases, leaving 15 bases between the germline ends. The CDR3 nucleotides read TGTGCCAGTAGTTCCCGGGTCTCGGAAAATCAGCCCCAGCATTTT. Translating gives CASSSRVSENQPQHF.

CDR3 amino acids: CASSPRLAGGYNEQFF. CDR3 nucleotides: TGCGCCAGCAGCCCACGACTAGCGGGGGGCTACAATGAGCAGTTCTTC. This rearrangement joins TRBV4-3 to TRBJ2-1; TRBD2 matches at 13 bases. From germline, CDR1 is LGHNA and CDR2 YSLEER. V shed 4 bases, J shed 3 bases, and the junction held 3 bases outside the gene matches. The CDR3 is 16 amino acids.

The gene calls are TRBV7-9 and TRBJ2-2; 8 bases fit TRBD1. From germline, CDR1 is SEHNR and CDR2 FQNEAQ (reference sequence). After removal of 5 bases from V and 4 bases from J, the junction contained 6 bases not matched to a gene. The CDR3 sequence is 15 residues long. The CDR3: CASSPRTGSTGELFF. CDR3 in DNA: TGTGCCAGCAGCCCCCGGACAGGGAGCACCGGGGAGCTGTTTTTT.

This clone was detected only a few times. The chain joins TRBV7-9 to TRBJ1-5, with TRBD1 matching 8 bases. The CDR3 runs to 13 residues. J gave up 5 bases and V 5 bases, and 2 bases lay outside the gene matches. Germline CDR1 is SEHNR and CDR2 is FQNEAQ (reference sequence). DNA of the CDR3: TGTGCCAGCAGCCTGACAGGGGATCAGCCCCAGCATTTT. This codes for CASSLTGDQPQHF.

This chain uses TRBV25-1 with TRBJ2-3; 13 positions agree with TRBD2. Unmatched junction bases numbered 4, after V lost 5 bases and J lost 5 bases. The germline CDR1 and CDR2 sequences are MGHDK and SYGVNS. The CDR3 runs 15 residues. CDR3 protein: CASSRLAGGKDTQYF. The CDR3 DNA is TGTGCCAGCAGTCGACTAGCGGGGGGTAAAGATACGCAGTATTTT.

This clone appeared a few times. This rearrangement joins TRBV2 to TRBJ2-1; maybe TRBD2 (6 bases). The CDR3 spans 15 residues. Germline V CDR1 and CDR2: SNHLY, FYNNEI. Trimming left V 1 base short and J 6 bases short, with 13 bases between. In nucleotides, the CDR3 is TGTGCCAGCAGTGAAGGGAGGGGAACGATCAATGAGCAGTTCTTC. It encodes CASSEGRGTINEQFF.

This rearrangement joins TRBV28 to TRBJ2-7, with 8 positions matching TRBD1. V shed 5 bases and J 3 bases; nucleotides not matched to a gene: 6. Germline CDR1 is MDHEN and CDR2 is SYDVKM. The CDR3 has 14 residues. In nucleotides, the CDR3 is TGTGCCAGCAGTGACAGGGGAATCGACTACGAGCAGTACTTC. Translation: CASSDRGIDYEQYF.

In DNA, the CDR3 is TGTGCCAGCTCACCAGACAGGGGGCAATCACCCCTCCACTTT. It yields the protein CASSPDRGQSPLHF. The chain is built from TRBV18 and TRBJ1-6, with 10 bases fitting TRBD1. V gave up 2 bases and J gave up 10 bases; unmatched junction bases: 2. The length of the CDR3 is 14 residues. CDR1 and CDR2 (germline): KGHSH, LQKENI.

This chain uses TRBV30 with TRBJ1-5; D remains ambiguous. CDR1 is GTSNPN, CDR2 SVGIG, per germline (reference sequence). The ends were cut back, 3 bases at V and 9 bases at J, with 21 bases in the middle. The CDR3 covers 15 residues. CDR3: CAWSPKGRTAGPQHF. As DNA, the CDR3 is TGTGCCTGGAGCCCCAAAGGACGCACCGCGGGGCCCCAGCATTTT.

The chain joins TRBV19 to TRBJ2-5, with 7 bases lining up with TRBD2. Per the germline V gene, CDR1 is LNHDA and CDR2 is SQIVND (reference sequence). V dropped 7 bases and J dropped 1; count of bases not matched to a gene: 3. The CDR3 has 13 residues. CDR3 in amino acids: CASKRDPQETQYF. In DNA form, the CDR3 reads TGTGCCAGTAAGCGGGATCCCCAAGAGACCCAGTACTTC.

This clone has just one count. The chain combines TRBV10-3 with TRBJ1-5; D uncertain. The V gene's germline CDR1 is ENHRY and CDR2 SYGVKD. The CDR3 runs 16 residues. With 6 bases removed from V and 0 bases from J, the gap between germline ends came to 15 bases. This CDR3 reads CAIRDEGMGSNQPQHF. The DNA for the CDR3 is TGTGCCATCAGAGATGAGGGTATGGGTAGCAATCAGCCCCAGCATTTT.

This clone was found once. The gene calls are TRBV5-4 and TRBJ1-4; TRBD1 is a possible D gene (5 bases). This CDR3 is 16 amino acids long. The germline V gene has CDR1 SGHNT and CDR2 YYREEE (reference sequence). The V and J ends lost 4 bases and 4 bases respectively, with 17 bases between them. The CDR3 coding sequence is TGTGCCAGCAGCCGAGGCGGGGCAACAAGTAATGAAAAACTGTTTTTT. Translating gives CASSRGGATSNEKLFF.

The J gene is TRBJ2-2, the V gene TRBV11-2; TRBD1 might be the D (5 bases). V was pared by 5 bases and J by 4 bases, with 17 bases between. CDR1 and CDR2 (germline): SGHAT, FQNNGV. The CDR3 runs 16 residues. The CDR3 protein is CASSPISGRATGELFF. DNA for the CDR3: TGTGCCAGCAGCCCCATTTCGGGCAGGGCCACCGGGGAGCTGTTTTTT.

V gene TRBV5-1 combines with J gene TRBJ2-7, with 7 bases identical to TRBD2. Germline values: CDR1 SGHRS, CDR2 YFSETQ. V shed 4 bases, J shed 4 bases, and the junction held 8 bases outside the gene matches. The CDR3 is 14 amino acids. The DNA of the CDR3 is TGCGCCAGCAGCGAGAGCGGGGTAGCTTACGAGCAGTACTTC. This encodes CASSESGVAYEQYF.

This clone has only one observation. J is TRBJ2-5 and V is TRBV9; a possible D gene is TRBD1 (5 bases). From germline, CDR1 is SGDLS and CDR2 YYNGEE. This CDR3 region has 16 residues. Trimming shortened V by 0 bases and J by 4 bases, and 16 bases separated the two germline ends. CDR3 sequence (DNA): TGTGCCAGCAGCGTAGTAATGGCAGGGTCCGCAGAGACCCAGTACTTC. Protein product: CASSVVMAGSAETQYF.